This T cell receptor (beta chain) was sequenced in a study of T-cell reconstitution after alpha-beta-depleted transplantation in children. A word on this clonotype: Its antigen is unknown.

V lost 1 base and J 5 bases, leaving 15 bases between the germline ends. This CDR3 has 16 amino acids. Germline V gene data show CDR1 as LGHNA and CDR2 as YSLEER. Study-level findings and limits: Counts and diversity of T cells one year after transplant came mostly from newly produced T cells. Alpha-beta T cells about two months after transplant reportedly derived from several hundred expanded graft clones. TCRbeta diversity was high at day 60 in some patients (a result of surviving recipient T cells and thymic progenitors).

Unique molecular identifiers were used in preparing the TCRbeta library. MiXCR was run by TCRdb on the PCR reads, yielding one entry per CDR3 protein. The repertoire holds about 340,000 distinct CDR3 sequences, with about 17% as singletons. The rearrangement joins TRBV4-3 to TRBJ2-1; a weak D match, TRBD1 (5 bases). Sequenced here: PBMCs, mostly from graft donor cells, sampled 360 days after TCRalphabeta/CD19-depleted stem cell transplant. This receptor was obtained from a male patient between 2 and 10 years old who had a stem cell transplant for acute lymphoblastic leukemia, so the T cells may come from the graft donor. CDR3 sequence reads: CASSQARQGMNNEQFF. The CDR3 DNA follows: TGCGCCAGCAGCCAAGCTCGGCAGGGTATGAACAATGAGCAGTTCTTC.